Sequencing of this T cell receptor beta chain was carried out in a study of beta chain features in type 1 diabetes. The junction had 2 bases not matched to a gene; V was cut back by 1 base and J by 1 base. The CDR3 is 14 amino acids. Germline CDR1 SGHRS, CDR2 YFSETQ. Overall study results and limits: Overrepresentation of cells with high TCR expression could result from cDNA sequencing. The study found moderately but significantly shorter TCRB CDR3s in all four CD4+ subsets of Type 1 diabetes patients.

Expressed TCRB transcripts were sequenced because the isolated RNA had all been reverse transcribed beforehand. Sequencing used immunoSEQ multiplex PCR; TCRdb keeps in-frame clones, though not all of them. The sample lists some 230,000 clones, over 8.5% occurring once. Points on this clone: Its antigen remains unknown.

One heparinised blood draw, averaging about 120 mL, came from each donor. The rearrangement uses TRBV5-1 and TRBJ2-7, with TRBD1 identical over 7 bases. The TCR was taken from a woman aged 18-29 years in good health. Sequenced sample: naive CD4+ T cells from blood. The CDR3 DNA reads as TGCGCCAGCAGCTTGACAGGGGAGTCCTACGAGCAGTACTTC. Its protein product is CASSLTGESYEQYF.